Following are 15 T cell receptor beta chains from one sample sequenced in a study of Ad26.COV2.S vaccination and SARS-CoV-2 variants. Treatment meaning: roughly 19 received Ad26.COV2.S at low or high dose, single or two shots; 5 received placebo; per-sample allocation not given. Collection of samples fell on day 63 after the first vaccine or placebo injection. TCRdb's table, derived via immunoSEQ multiplex PCR, lists solely in-frame clones and lacks some. The table records some 300,000 clones, around four fifths of them present only once. The starting material was peripheral blood, obtained in a trial of Ad26.COV2.S vaccine versus placebo. These receptors came from a person aged 18-60 years who received the Ad26.COV2.S COVID-19 vaccine or a placebo.

V and J are TRBV29-1 and TRBJ2-7; D unresolved. Trimming stripped 4 bases from V and 0 bases from J, with 13 bases between. CDR1 and CDR2 (germline): SQVTM, ANQGSEA. The CDR3 is 14 residues long. The CDR3 DNA follows: TGCAGCGTTGGATTTGGACGCCGCTCCTACGAGCAGTACTTC. Residues: CSVGFGRRSYEQYF.

The chain links TRBV5-1 to TRBJ2-6; 10 bases are a match to TRBD1. The germline V gene has CDR1 SGHRS and CDR2 YFSETQ. The CDR3 consists of 17 residues. V was pared by 5 bases and J by 1 base, with 6 bases of the junction left unmatched. The CDR3 region has the DNA TGCGCCAGCAGTACCGGGACAGGGGTGTCTGGGGCCAACGTCCTGACTTTC. It codes for CASSTGTGVSGANVLTF.

The chain couples TRBV20-1 to TRBJ1-5; D ambiguous. The CDR3 has 14 amino acids. Trimming took off 3 bases at V and 2 bases at J, with 11 bases between the two ends. The germline V gene encodes CDR1 DFQATT and CDR2 SNEGSKA (reference sequence). The CDR3 spells CSASVGVGNQPQHF. CDR3 sequence (DNA): TGCAGTGCTAGTGTTGGCGTCGGCAATCAGCCCCAGCATTTT.

The J gene is TRBJ2-7, the V gene TRBV5-1; possible D gene TRBD1, 5 bases. Trimming took 0 bases from V and 6 from J, leaving 10 bases between them. Germline V lookup: CDR1 SGHRS, CDR2 YFSETQ. This CDR3 is 13 amino acids long. The DNA of the CDR3 is TGCGCCAGCAGCTTGGTTTTGGACACCGAGCAGTACTTC. It encodes CASSLVLDTEQYF.

The chain employs TRBV12-3 or TRBV12-4 and TRBJ2-1; 9 bases agree with TRBD2. Trimming removed 3 bases from V and 6 bases from J; junction bases left unmatched: 0. This CDR3 contains 13 residues. CDR3 residues: CASSLTSGNEQFF. The CDR3 nucleotides are TGTGCCAGCAGTTTGACTAGCGGCAATGAGCAGTTCTTC.

The CDR3 loop is CASSRSFGVEKLFF. The CDR3 DNA follows: TGTGCCAGCAGTCGATCATTCGGGGTCGAAAAACTGTTTTTT. This chain uses TRBV9 with TRBJ1-4, with no clear D. The V gene's germline CDR1 is SGDLS and CDR2 YYNGEE. This CDR3 is built from 14 residues. V was shortened by 5 bases and J by 8 bases, with 16 bases between the two germline ends.

This clone was detected only once. The chain combines TRBV29-1 with TRBJ1-2; 10 nucleotides match TRBD1. The CDR3 totals 12 residues. The germline V gene has CDR1 SQVTM and CDR2 ANQGSEA. V lost 4 bases and J lost 8; bases outside the gene matches: 4. The CDR3, as DNA: TGCAGCGTTGTTGGGACAGGGGAAGGCTACACCTTC. Its protein is CSVVGTGEGYTF. The variable domain in full, with the rest retrieved from reference TRBV29-1 and TRBJ1-2, is SAVISQKPSRDICQRGTSLTIQCQVDSQVTMMFWYRQQPGQSLTLIATANQGSEATYESGFVIDKFPISRPNLTFSTLTVSNMSPEDSSIYLCSVVGTGEGYTFGSGTRLTVV.

The V gene is TRBV2, the J gene TRBJ2-7; maybe TRBD2 (6 bases). The CDR3 spans 12 residues. V was trimmed by 4 bases and J by 7 bases, leaving 11 bases between them. The germline V gene has CDR1 SNHLY and CDR2 FYNNEI. The DNA for the CDR3 is TGTGCCAGCAGTGCCGGGGGACGTGAGCAGTACTTC. The encoded protein is CASSAGGREQYF.

The V gene is TRBV7-9, the J gene TRBJ1-2; possible D gene TRBD1, 6 bases. The CDR3 sequence is 13 residues long. Trimming left V 1 base short and J 8 bases short, with 11 bases between. Germline lookup yields CDR1 SEHNR and CDR2 FQNEAQ (reference sequence). CDR3 nucleotides: TGTGCCAGCAGCTTAGAACAGGGCGAGGGCTACACCTTC. Protein sequence: CASSLEQGEGYTF. Looking up the rest from reference TRBV7-9 and TRBJ1-2 gives the full variable domain: DTGVSQNPRHKITKRGQNVTFRCDPISEHNRLYWYRQTLGQGPEFLTYFQNEAQLEKSRLLSDRFSAERPKGSFSTLEIQRTEQGDSAMYLCASSLEQGEGYTFGSGTRLTVV.

The genes are TRBV7-6 and TRBJ2-2; TRBD2 might be the D (6 bases). The CDR3 spans 15 residues. Trimming took off 0 bases at V and 3 bases at J, with 8 bases between the two ends. The germline gives CDR1 SGHVS, CDR2 FNYEAQ. The CDR3 reads CASSLAGLYTGELFF. CDR3 nucleotides: TGTGCCAGCAGCTTAGCGGGACTTTACACCGGGGAGCTGTTTTTT. Looking up the rest from reference TRBV7-6 and TRBJ2-2 gives the full variable domain: GAGVSQSPRYKVTKRGQDVALRCDPISGHVSLYWYRQALGQGPEFLTYFNYEAQQDKSGLPNDRFSAERPEGSISTLTIQRTEQRDSAMYRCASSLAGLYTGELFFGEGSRLTVL.

This sequence joins TRBV29-1 and TRBJ2-3, with D unresolved. V lost 4 bases and J lost 1, with 12 bases in between. This CDR3 region has 14 residues. Looked up from germline, CDR1 is SQVTM and CDR2 is ANQGSEA. CDR3 nucleotide sequence: TGCAGCGTTGTTTTCAGTGTCGGCACAGATACGCAGTATTTT. Translated: CSVVFSVGTDTQYF.

This chain connects TRBV5-8 to TRBJ2-5, with no clear D. The CDR3 runs 13 residues. Trimming stripped 0 bases from V and 5 bases from J, with 8 bases between. The V gene's germline CDR1 is SGHTS and CDR2 YDEGEE. The CDR3 protein is CASSLDLDETQYF. The DNA of the CDR3 is TGTGCCAGCAGCTTGGACCTTGACGAGACCCAGTACTTC. The full variable domain, completed using reference TRBV5-8 and TRBJ2-5, is EAGVTQSPTHLIKTRGQQATLRCSPISGHTSVYWYQQALGLGLQFLLWYDEGEERNRGNFPPRFSGRQFPNYSSELNVNALELEDSALYLCASSLDLDETQYFGPGTRLLVL.

The table lists this clone with a count of one. V usage is TRBV14 and J usage is TRBJ1-4; D not resolved. Germline V gene data show CDR1 as SGHDN and CDR2 as FVKESK. V was cut by 4 bases and J by 0 bases, with 3 bases left in between. This CDR3 has 13 residues. The CDR3: CASSRATNEKLFF. CDR3 nucleotides: TGTGCCAGCAGCCGCGCAACTAATGAAAAACTGTTTTTT.

The chain employs TRBV4-1 and TRBJ2-7; D might be TRBD1 (6 bases). V lost 0 bases to trimming and J lost 3 bases, with 9 bases between them. Germline assignment: CDR1 MGHRA and CDR2 YSYEKL. The CDR3 covers 14 residues. The CDR3 protein is CASSQEGTNYEQYF. In nucleotides, the CDR3 is TGCGCCAGCAGCCAAGAAGGGACAAACTACGAGCAGTACTTC.

The chain recombines TRBV5-5 with TRBJ2-7, with D tentatively TRBD1 or TRBD2 (5 bases each). Germline CDR1 and CDR2: SGHKS and YYEKEE (reference sequence). V gave up 4 bases and J gave up 5 bases, with 19 bases separating them. CDR3 length equals 15 residues. DNA for the CDR3: TGTGCCAGCAGCCAATGGGTCCGAGGGGCCGACGAGCAGTACTTC. Its translation is CASSQWVRGADEQYF.